This T cell receptor (beta chain) was documented in a study of T-cell memory formation after mild COVID-19 (dated by TCRdb to the early 2020s). In terms of the full investigation: TCR sequence clusters from the two donors were found to be largely donor specific. Two young, previously healthy adult volunteers made up the cohort, one male and one female. In two donors, T-cell clones that expanded and contracted after mild COVID-19 were followed by sequencing TCRalpha and TCRbeta repertoires longitudinally. What the study reported, not specific to this receptor: Only two mild cases were covered by the study, and larger cohorts that include severe cases with pre-infection samples were considered necessary. Clones contracting from day 15 to 85 had balanced CD4/CD8 phenotypes, while a second wave expanding from day 15 to 37 was biased towards CD4+. The detection of some responding clones in pre-infection memory suggests that pre-existing cross-reactive memory T cells joined the SARS-CoV-2 response. Contracting CD4+ clones were located mainly in the CM and EM memory subsets, whereas CD8+ clones were found to be enriched in EMRA. SARS-CoV-2 specificity was not confirmed for the second-wave clones peaking on day 37.

The germline V gene encodes CDR1 KGHDR and CDR2 SFDVKD. Ends trimmed: V by 6 bases, J by 7 bases; bases unmatched to a gene: 7. The CDR3, cysteine through phenylalanine, is 13 amino acids long. Only the CDR3 region is kept as DNA, spanning 39 bases read in frame from base 1. PBMCs were isolated by Ficoll-Paque density gradient centrifugation. Sequenced using an Illumina NovaSeq 6000. TCRalpha and TCRbeta cDNA libraries were built by 5'RACE with constant-segment primers, adding sample barcodes and unique molecular identifiers. Trizol reagent was used to extract RNA from every sample. Libraries were amplified in two PCR steps, with a second sample barcode and Illumina TruSeq adapters added in the second step. Libraries were sequenced on an Illumina NovaSeq with 2 x 150 bp paired-end reads. The original pipeline was this. The reads were demultiplexed and collapsed into UMI-guided consensus sequences using migec v1.2.7. Using mixcr v2.1.11, UMI consensuses were aligned to TRA and TRB V and J templates and then assembled into clonotypes. A clonotype was counted as expanded or contracted only if both edgeR and NoisET called the change significant, with noise models trained on biological replicates. edgeR calls used a false discovery rate-adjusted p below 0.01 and a log2 fold-change threshold of 1. PCA with hierarchical clustering of max-normalized trajectories of the 1000 most abundant clonotypes was used as exploratory dynamics analysis. Each responding clone was given a CD4 or CD8 phenotype based on the CD4+ and CD8+ repertoires, which had been sequenced separately. The raw public reads went through TCRdb reprocessing: fastp at Q25, MiXCR clone calling, in-frame beta chains kept. Merged by CDR3 protein, the rows form single entries marked with the most common genes and DNA. TCRdb's processing, not the authors', yielded these V and J calls. The sample table records about 310,000 distinct CDR3 sequences; more than 15% of these occur just once. The ten largest clones take up approximately 23% of the sample.

In its sample, this clonotype was seen a few times. Its antigen remains undetermined. One base away there is no much larger clone; base qualities are not given. The receptor chain draws on TRBV24-1 and TRBJ1-2, and 7 junction bases match TRBD1. Specimen: PBMCs or a T cell subset sorted from them (not recorded which). The receptor's source is a man aged 18 to 29 who had mild COVID-19 (a few samples of this study predate the infection). The sample titles of this study are shuffled in the database, so cell type and time point are left out; the donor was told from shared clones. The nucleotide sequence is TGTGCCACCAGTAACAGGGGTTCCGCTGGCTACACCTTC. This yields the protein CATSNRGSAGYTF.